This T cell receptor beta chain was retrieved from a study of Ad26.COV2.S vaccination and SARS-CoV-2 variants. Study information: Donor joined the COV1001 Ad26.COV2.S trial arm. General study results and limits: Spike-specific TCR breadth ran higher among vaccine recipients than placebo recipients. Analyses of TCR breadth and depth may have underestimated total T cell responses.

There are 16 residues in the CDR3. V dropped 4 bases and J dropped 0 bases, with 16 bases sitting between them. Germline values: CDR1 MGHRA, CDR2 YSYEKL. A note on this clone: What it binds is not known.

Some clones are missing from TCRdb's copy, which holds only in-frame ones; the method was immunoSEQ multiplex PCR. The sample carries a few hundred thousand clones, 83% recorded once. Treatment given: approximately 18 received Ad26.COV2.S at low or high dose, single or two shots; several received placebo; per-sample allocation not given. After the first vaccine or placebo injection, samples were drawn on day 63. Ad26.COV2.S expressed prefusion-stabilized spike from the original Wuhan strain. The sequences come from peripheral blood, collected in a trial of Ad26.COV2.S vaccine versus placebo. The chain has TRBV4-1 and TRBJ2-7; tentatively, D is TRBD1 (5 bases). This clonotype was sampled from a person between 18 and 60 years old who received the Ad26.COV2.S COVID-19 vaccine or a placebo. This CDR3 is CASSPHQGLSSYEQYF. CDR3 coding DNA: TGCGCCAGCAGCCCCCATCAGGGCTTGAGCTCCTACGAGCAGTACTTC.